The 17 T cell receptor beta chains below were found in one sample sequenced in a study of beta chain features in type 1 diabetes. Since all of the isolated RNA was reverse transcribed, expressed TCRB transcripts were what got sequenced. Clones were sequenced by immunoSEQ multiplex PCR, and TCRdb holds only the in-frame ones, with some missing. The sample comprises hundreds of thousands of clones, 30% of which are singletons, and 0.05% to 0.065% rests with the top ten. The sequenced sample was naive CD4+ T cells from blood. The receptors come from a man younger than 35 in good health.

This clone was seen only a few times. The chain recombines TRBV9 with TRBJ2-2; the D is unclear. This CDR3 has 15 residues. The germline V gene has CDR1 SGDLS and CDR2 YYNGEE. V was cut by 0 bases and J by 4 bases, with 10 bases left in between. Written as DNA, the CDR3 is TGTGCCAGCAGCGTAGCTCCCAGTTTCACCGGGGAGCTGTTTTTT. Translated, it gives CASSVAPSFTGELFF.

This clone has just a few counts. The rearrangement joins TRBV29-1 to TRBJ2-7; D might be TRBD1 (5 bases). The CDR3 sequence is 14 residues long. The V end was cut by 4 bases, the J end by 2 bases, with 15 bases between. Germline CDR1 SQVTM, CDR2 ANQGSEA. The CDR3 sequence is CSVVGQQVPYEQYF. CDR3 nucleotide sequence: TGCAGCGTTGTTGGGCAACAGGTCCCCTACGAGCAGTACTTC.

This clone occurred a few times. This sequence joins TRBV30 and TRBJ2-7; D ambiguous. The germline gives CDR1 GTSNPN, CDR2 SVGIG (reference sequence). Trimming pared 1 base from V and 9 bases from J, leaving 22 bases between. CDR3 length: 15 residues. CDR3 coding DNA: TGTGCCTGGAGTGGCGTCTCAAACGCCTTAGGCGGGCAGTACTTC. Translating it yields CAWSGVSNALGGQYF.

Remarks on this clone: Additional DNA sequences in this sample encode the identical CDR3. CDR3 sequence: CAWSAAYEQYF. The DNA for the CDR3 is TGTGCCTGGAGTGCCGCCTACGAGCAGTACTTC. The chain joins TRBV30 to TRBJ2-7; no firm D call. Germline V gene sequence: CDR1 GTSNPN, CDR2 SVGIG (reference sequence). The CDR3 is 11 amino acids. The V end lost 1 base, the J end lost 2 bases, and 3 bases lay between the germline ends.

V and J are TRBV10-3 and TRBJ1-2; 9 bases are shared with TRBD1. CDR1 ENHRY and CDR2 SYGVKD come from the germline V gene. This CDR3 contains 12 residues. V lost 8 bases and J lost 7; bases outside the gene matches: 5. This chain's CDR3 is CAIRTGESGYTF. The CDR3 DNA sequence: TGTGCCATCCGGACAGGGGAGAGTGGCTACACCTTC.

In DNA, the CDR3 is TGTGCCATCAAATCCGGGGGCACTGAAGCTTTCTTT. Translated: CAIKSGGTEAFF. The chain carries TRBV10-3 and TRBJ1-1, with D possibly matching TRBD1 (5 bases). V gave up 7 bases and J gave up 4 bases, with 10 bases separating them. The germline gives CDR1 ENHRY, CDR2 SYGVKD. CDR3 size: 12 residues.

V is TRBV7-6 and J is TRBJ2-6, with a possible D match to TRBD1 (5 bases). The CDR3 spans 18 residues. Germline V gene data show CDR1 as SGHVS and CDR2 as FNYEAQ. V shed 1 base and J shed 0 bases, with 13 bases lying between them. The CDR3 DNA follows: TGTGCCAGCAGCTTAGGACAGCCAAAAAACTCTGGGGCCAACGTCCTGACTTTC. This encodes CASSLGQPKNSGANVLTF.

V and J are TRBV20-1 and TRBJ1-1; no definite D call. From germline, CDR1 is DFQATT and CDR2 SNEGSKA (reference sequence). This CDR3 is 11 amino acids long. V lost 2 bases and J 7 bases, leaving 8 bases between the germline ends. CDR3 residues: CSARKQHEAFF. The CDR3 nucleotides are TGCAGTGCTAGAAAGCAGCATGAAGCTTTCTTT.

This clone was seen more than once but under ten times. This chain links TRBV7-2 with TRBJ2-1; 8 bases are a match to TRBD2. The V and J ends lost 2 bases and 6 bases, in that order; junction bases with no gene match: 9. The CDR3 loop spans 16 amino acids. Germline V CDR1 and CDR2: SGHTA, FQGNSA. This CDR3 is CASSLRGREGLNEQFF. CDR3 nucleotide sequence: TGTGCCAGCAGCTTAAGAGGACGGGAGGGCCTCAATGAGCAGTTCTTC.

This clone was seen a handful of times. This rearrangement joins TRBV30 to TRBJ2-2, with 9 positions matching TRBD1. CDR1 GTSNPN and CDR2 SVGIG come from the germline V gene (reference sequence). V lost 3 bases and J lost 2; bases outside the gene matches: 1. This CDR3 has 14 amino acids. The CDR3 protein is CAWRGQGNTGELFF. Written as DNA, the CDR3 is TGTGCCTGGAGGGGACAGGGAAACACCGGGGAGCTGTTTTTT.

This clone appeared a few times. This CDR3 is also generated by other DNA sequences in the sample. J is TRBJ1-5 and V is TRBV30; D not resolved. Per germline, CDR1 GTSNPN and CDR2 SVGIG (reference sequence). The CDR3 loop spans 13 amino acids. V was shortened by 2 bases and J by 1 base, with 6 bases between the two germline ends. The CDR3 loop is CAWSLGSNQPQHF. The CDR3 nucleotides are TGTGCCTGGAGTCTTGGCAGCAATCAGCCCCAGCATTTT.

This rearrangement joins TRBV5-4 to TRBJ2-3; 8 nucleotides match TRBD2. The V gene's germline CDR1 is SGHNT and CDR2 YYREEE (reference sequence). The CDR3 covers 13 residues. After removal of 0 bases from V and 6 bases from J, the junction contained 0 bases not matched to a gene. Here the CDR3 reads CASSLEREDTQYF. CDR3 sequence (DNA): TGTGCCAGCAGCTTGGAGCGGGAGGATACGCAGTATTTT.

This clone occurred a few times. The V call is TRBV4-1, the J call TRBJ1-3; D remains unclear. This CDR3 comprises 15 residues. Per germline, CDR1 MGHRA and CDR2 YSYEKL. The V gene lost 0 bases and the J gene lost 1 base, with 7 bases spanning the gap. The CDR3 is CASSQDHSSGNTIYF. The CDR3 nucleotides are TGCGCCAGCAGCCAAGATCATAGTTCTGGAAACACCATATATTTT.

The CDR3 loop is CASSPPGGNYGYTF. The CDR3 nucleotides read TGTGCCAGCAGCCCCCCGGGGGGTAACTATGGCTACACCTTC. The V and J genes are TRBV7-9 and TRBJ1-2; the D gene is possibly TRBD1 (5 bases). CDR3 size: 14 residues. In germline, CDR1 is SEHNR, CDR2 FQNEAQ (reference sequence). Trimming removed 5 bases from V and 1 base from J, with 11 bases in between.

This clone showed up just a few times. The chain is built from TRBV10-3 and TRBJ2-2; D is uncertain. Germline lookup yields CDR1 ENHRY and CDR2 SYGVKD. V lost 0 bases to trimming and J lost 9 bases, with 14 bases between them. The CDR3 has 15 amino acids. This CDR3 is CAISESELLSRELFF. The CDR3, as DNA: TGTGCCATCAGTGAGTCTGAACTCCTAAGCCGGGAGCTGTTTTTT.

This clone was seen more than once but under ten times. J is TRBJ2-5 and V is TRBV30; D assignment may be TRBD1 or TRBD2 (5 bases each). CDR3 size: 14 residues. Trimming took off 0 bases at V and 6 bases at J, with 14 bases between the two ends. The germline gives CDR1 GTSNPN, CDR2 SVGIG (reference sequence). In DNA form, the CDR3 reads TGTGCCTGGAGTGTACGAGGGGCCATACAGACCCAGTACTTC. Translating gives CAWSVRGAIQTQYF.

The rearrangement joins TRBV28 to TRBJ2-1; TRBD2 might be the D (5 bases). The V and J ends lost 6 bases and 7 bases respectively, with 19 bases between them. CDR1 MDHEN and CDR2 SYDVKM come from the germline V gene. The CDR3 totals 15 residues. CDR3 residues: CASSPMRGSINEQFF. The CDR3 DNA follows: TGTGCCAGCAGCCCCATGCGAGGGAGCATTAATGAGCAGTTCTTC.